Included here is one T cell receptor (beta chain) sequence, with context. Its antigen is not identified. V was pared by 1 base and J by 2 bases, with 10 bases between. The CDR3 sequence is 15 residues long. The germline V gene encodes CDR1 LGHDT and CDR2 YNNKEL (reference sequence). Together with a sample-barcoded 5' primer, a J-beta primer mix was included in a second PCR lasting about 7 to 11 cycles. One entry per CDR3 protein, called by TCRdb with MiXCR from the 5' RACE reads. The sample holds 850,000 to 1,100,000 distinct CDR3 sequences, 30% to 40% seen once. The entry originates in a study of blood T cells in healthy people across ages. Study outcomes and limitations: Comparison with aged donors showed that long-lived donors had more naive CD4+ cells and higher diversity. Because sorting was not performed, PBMCs prevented conclusive naive versus antigen-experienced comparison.

The V call is TRBV3-1, the J call TRBJ2-3, with D uncertain. The specimen sequenced was blood. This clonotype originated in a man younger than 35 in good health. CDR3 sequence reads: CASSQARLATDTQYF. CDR3 DNA: TGTGCCAGCAGCCAAGCCCGACTTGCCACAGATACGCAGTATTTT.